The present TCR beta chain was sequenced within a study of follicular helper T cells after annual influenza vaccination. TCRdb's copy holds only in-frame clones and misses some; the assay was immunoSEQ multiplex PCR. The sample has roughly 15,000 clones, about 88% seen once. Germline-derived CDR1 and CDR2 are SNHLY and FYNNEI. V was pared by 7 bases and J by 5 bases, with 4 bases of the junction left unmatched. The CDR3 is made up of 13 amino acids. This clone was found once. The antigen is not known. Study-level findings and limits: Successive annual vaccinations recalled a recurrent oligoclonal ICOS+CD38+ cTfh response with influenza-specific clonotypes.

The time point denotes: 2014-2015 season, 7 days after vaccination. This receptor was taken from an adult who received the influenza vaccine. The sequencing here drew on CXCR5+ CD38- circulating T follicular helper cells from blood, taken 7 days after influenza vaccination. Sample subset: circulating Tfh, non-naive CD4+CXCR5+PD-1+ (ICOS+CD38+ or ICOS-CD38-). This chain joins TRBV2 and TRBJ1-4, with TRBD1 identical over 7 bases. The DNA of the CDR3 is TGTGCCAGCAACGGCAGGGGGAATGAAAAACTGTTTTTT. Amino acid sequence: CASNGRGNEKLFF. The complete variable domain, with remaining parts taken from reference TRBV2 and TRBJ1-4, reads EPEVTQTPSHQVTQMGQEVILRCVPISNHLYFYWYRQILGQKVEFLVSFYNNEISEKSEIFDDQFSVERPDGSNFTLKIRSTKLEDSAMYFCASNGRGNEKLFFGSGTQLSVL.